The 32 T cell receptor beta chains presented below share a single source sample, sequenced in a study of cytomegalovirus exposure and HLA in healthy donors. PCR involved 60 Vbeta and 13 Jbeta primers. Only in-frame clones appear in the TCRdb table, and some are missing; sequencing was by immunoSEQ multiplex PCR. The repertoire has around 200,000 clones, 83% of them found once; the top ten carry over 1.5%. Source material: PBMCs. These receptors were obtained from a man aged 45-60 years in good health and CMV-seronegative.

The rearrangement joins TRBV11-1 to TRBJ2-7; possibly TRBD2 for D (5 bases). Trimming left V 4 bases short and J 2 bases short, with 15 bases between. The germline V gene encodes CDR1 SGHAT and CDR2 FQDESV (reference sequence). The CDR3 runs 15 residues. The CDR3 sequence is CASSSPSRAPYEQYF. CDR3 in DNA: TGTGCCAGCAGCTCGCCGTCGAGGGCTCCCTACGAGCAGTACTTC.

Of note for this clone: The same CDR3 also results from other DNA sequences found in this sample. The chain combines TRBV7-2 with TRBJ1-2; the D is unclear. CDR3 length: 12 amino acids. CDR1 and CDR2 from the germline V gene are SGHTA and FQGNSA. The V end lost 2 bases, the J end lost 4 bases, and 5 bases lay between the germline ends. CDR3 in amino acids: CASSLSGYGYTF. The CDR3, as DNA: TGTGCCAGCAGCTTATCAGGCTATGGCTACACCTTC. The full variable domain, its missing parts supplied by reference TRBV7-2 and TRBJ1-2, is GAGVSQSPSNKVTEKGKDVELRCDPISGHTALYWYRQSLGQGLEFLIYFQGNSAPDKSGLPSDRFSAERTGGSVSTLTIQRTQQEDSAVYLCASSLSGYGYTFGSGTRLTVV.

This clone occurred a few times. This CDR3 reads CASSPTTEYGYTF. The CDR3 DNA sequence: TGTGCCAGCAGTCCGACGACAGAGTATGGCTACACCTTC. This chain joins TRBV28 and TRBJ1-2, with D tentatively TRBD1 (5 bases). CDR1 is MDHEN and CDR2 is SYDVKM in the germline V gene. The CDR3 totals 13 residues. Trimming took 5 bases from V and 5 from J, leaving 12 bases between them.

This chain connects TRBV6-5 to TRBJ1-2; possibly TRBD1 for D (6 bases). The V end was cut by 5 bases, the J end by 4 bases, with 14 bases between. CDR3 length equals 14 residues. Germline V lookup: CDR1 MNHEY, CDR2 SVGAGI. CDR3 DNA: TGTGCCAGCAGTACCTCGAGAGGGGGCTATGGCTACACCTTC. Protein sequence: CASSTSRGGYGYTF.

Regarding this clone: An end of the junction does not agree with germline; a read error may underlie this. V usage is TRBV7-7 and J usage is TRBJ2-2; TRBD1 aligns across 9 bases. Per germline, CDR1 SSHAT and CDR2 FNYEAQ (reference sequence). The CDR3 loop spans 15 amino acids. CDR3 bases: TGTGCTAGCAGCATCGGGACAGGGAGAACCGGGGAGCTGTTTTTT. Translation: CASSIGTGRTGELFF.

The gene calls are TRBV6-1 and TRBJ2-1, with D possibly being TRBD1 (6 bases). The CDR3 extends over 14 amino acids. The V end lost 6 bases, the J end lost 1 base, and 10 bases lay between the germline ends. Germline CDR1 is MNHNS and CDR2 is SASEGT. Here the CDR3 DNA reads TGTGCCAGCAGACCGGGACATTCCTACAATGAGCAGTTCTTC. Protein: CASRPGHSYNEQFF.

The chain recombines TRBV7-2 with TRBJ2-3, with TRBD2 matching 7 bases. The CDR3 is 15 residues long. Germline-derived CDR1 and CDR2 are SGHTA and FQGNSA. Trimming took 3 bases from V and 2 from J; bases not matched to a gene: 5. Here the CDR3 DNA reads TGTGCCAGCAGCTTGAGCGGGACCCCCACAGATACGCAGTATTTT. Residues: CASSLSGTPTDTQYF.

Note on this clone: Germline and junction disagree at one end, which may indicate a read error. CDR3 sequence: CASGEDRGGQFF. CDR3 in DNA: TGTGCCAGCGGTGAGGACAGAGGTGGGCAGTTCTTC. The chain combines TRBV6-1 with TRBJ2-1, with a weak D call TRBD1 (6 bases). Germline V lookup: CDR1 MNHNS, CDR2 SASEGT. The CDR3 length is 12 residues.

This clone was detected a few times. The chain links TRBV4-2 to TRBJ1-1; the D gene is possibly TRBD1 (5 bases). CDR1 is LGHNA, CDR2 YNFKEQ, per germline. The CDR3 sequence is 13 residues long. Trimming removed 4 bases at V and 5 bases at J, with 11 bases between. The CDR3 DNA is TGTGCCAGCAGCCTTCTAGGGGATACTGAAGCTTTCTTT. Its protein product is CASSLLGDTEAFF.

The chain couples TRBV5-6 to TRBJ2-1; 11 nucleotides align to TRBD2. Trimming took 4 bases from V and 4 from J; bases not matched to a gene: 7. Germline values: CDR1 SGHDT, CDR2 YYEEEE. CDR3 length equals 16 residues. As DNA, the CDR3 is TGTGCCAGCAGCCCGACTAGCGGGGTCCCGTACAATGAGCAGTTCTTC. It codes for CASSPTSGVPYNEQFF.

This chain's CDR3 is CASRTVTDTQYF. In nucleotides, the CDR3 is TGTGCCAGCAGGACAGTAACAGATACGCAGTATTTT. The genes are TRBV27 and TRBJ2-3; D is possibly TRBD1 (5 bases). Germline lookup yields CDR1 MNHEY and CDR2 SMNVEV (reference sequence). CDR3 length: 12 residues. V shed 6 bases and J shed 3 bases, with 7 bases lying between them.

Only one count was recorded for this clone. This chain connects TRBV5-1 to TRBJ1-1; 8 nucleotides line up with TRBD1. The CDR3 loop spans 18 amino acids. Trimming cost V 6 bases and J 1 base; bases outside gene matches: 17. The V gene's germline CDR1 is SGHRS and CDR2 YFSETQ. CDR3 amino acids: CASTPGQGGPAWNTEAFF. Here the CDR3 DNA reads TGCGCCAGCACCCCTGGACAGGGAGGACCTGCGTGGAACACTGAAGCTTTCTTT.

The chain combines TRBV2 with TRBJ2-1; the match to TRBD2 covers 9 bases. Trimming took 5 bases from V and 7 from J; bases not matched to a gene: 12. Germline V lookup: CDR1 SNHLY, CDR2 FYNNEI. This CDR3 region has 16 residues. In nucleotides, the CDR3 is TGTGCCAGCAGTCTCAGGGGGGCGGGAGGGGGAAATGAGCAGTTCTTC. Translating it yields CASSLRGAGGGNEQFF.

This clone came up a few times. In DNA, the CDR3 is TGCAGCGTCAGGACTGCCGCTCTCGATCAGCCCCAGCATTTT. Its protein product is CSVRTAALDQPQHF. The rearrangement joins TRBV29-1 to TRBJ1-5; no clear D gene. This CDR3 is 14 amino acids long. V was shortened by 6 bases and J by 5 bases, with 17 bases between the two germline ends. From germline, CDR1 is SQVTM and CDR2 ANQGSEA.

The genes are TRBV7-3 and TRBJ2-7; D is uncertain. Germline CDR1 SGHTA, CDR2 FQGTGA. V was clipped by 3 bases and J by 6 bases, with 9 bases between them. The CDR3 length is 12 residues. The CDR3 sequence is CASSFGVGEQYF. Written as DNA, the CDR3 is TGTGCCAGCAGCTTCGGAGTAGGCGAGCAGTACTTC.

The genes are TRBV7-2 and TRBJ1-5; the match to TRBD1 covers 8 bases. J lost 7 bases, V lost 1 base, and 9 bases had no gene match. Per the germline V gene, CDR1 is SGHTA and CDR2 is FQGNSA. The CDR3 length is 16 residues. The CDR3 bases are TGTGCCAGCAGCTTAGGGGCAGGGGGCGGTAAACAGCCCCAGCATTTT. Amino acid sequence: CASSLGAGGGKQPQHF.

The V gene is TRBV5-1, the J gene TRBJ2-3, with TRBD2 matching over 7 bases. Germline trimming cut 5 bases from V and 2 bases from J; bases unmatched to any gene: 8. In germline, CDR1 is SGHRS, CDR2 YFSETQ. This CDR3 is 15 amino acids long. The CDR3 loop is CASSQNGLVTDTQYF. The CDR3 bases are TGCGCCAGCAGTCAGAACGGACTAGTCACAGATACGCAGTATTTT.

The gene calls are TRBV9 and TRBJ1-3; a weak D match, TRBD1 (5 bases). The CDR3 sequence is 14 residues long. The germline gives CDR1 SGDLS, CDR2 YYNGEE. Trimming took 3 bases from V and 7 from J, leaving 14 bases between them. CDR3 amino acids: CASSARVNGNTIYF. CDR3 sequence (DNA): TGTGCCAGCAGCGCCAGGGTGAATGGGAACACCATATATTTT.

This clone was recorded a few times. The chain uses TRBV13 and TRBJ2-7, with D possibly matching TRBD1 (6 bases). Trimming shortened V by 2 bases and J by 0 bases, and 17 bases separated the two germline ends. This CDR3 is 17 amino acids long. Per germline, CDR1 PRHDT and CDR2 FYEKMQ (reference sequence). CDR3 loop: CASSLRATGWSSYEQYF. The DNA of the CDR3 is TGTGCCAGCAGCTTACGCGCGACAGGCTGGAGCTCCTACGAGCAGTACTTC.

The chain couples TRBV6-4 to TRBJ1-1, with 8 bases fitting TRBD1. Trimming removed 3 bases from V and 3 bases from J; junction bases left unmatched: 6. Germline loops: CDR1 MRHNA, CDR2 SNTAGT. The CDR3 sequence is 15 residues long. In DNA form, the CDR3 reads TGTGCCAGCAGTGAGGGCAGGGGGCCTTACACTGAAGCTTTCTTT. This gives the protein CASSEGRGPYTEAFF.

The V gene is TRBV18, the J gene TRBJ2-5; tentative D call: TRBD1 (5 bases). Trimming took off 5 bases at V and 9 bases at J, with 10 bases between the two ends. CDR1 KGHSH and CDR2 LQKENI come from the germline V gene. This CDR3 contains 11 residues. For the CDR3, the DNA is TGTGCCAGCTCAGACGCAGGGCCCCAGTACTTC. Its translation: CASSDAGPQYF.

V usage is TRBV7-2 and J usage is TRBJ2-5, with D possibly matching TRBD1 (5 bases). V lost 3 bases to trimming and J lost 7 bases, with 12 bases between them. The CDR3 has 13 residues. The germline V gene has CDR1 SGHTA and CDR2 FQGNSA. CDR3 sequence (DNA): TGTGCCAGCAGCTTTAAGGGGTCGGGGACCCAGTACTTC. This codes for CASSFKGSGTQYF.

The chain recombines TRBV6-1 with TRBJ2-7, with D perhaps TRBD1 (6 bases). Trimming pared 3 bases from V and 1 base from J, leaving 10 bases between. The CDR3 runs to 14 residues. Germline V lookup: CDR1 MNHNS, CDR2 SASEGT. In DNA form, the CDR3 reads TGTGCCAGCAGTGAGGGGGCAATTTCCTACGAGCAGTACTTC. Translated, it gives CASSEGAISYEQYF.

This chain joins TRBV7-9 and TRBJ1-2, with D possibly TRBD1 on 6 matching bases. The V gene's germline CDR1 is SEHNR and CDR2 FQNEAQ (reference sequence). V lost 5 bases to trimming and J lost 4 bases, with 17 bases between them. This CDR3 is built from 15 residues. CDR3: CASSLLRTEPYGYTF. The CDR3 nucleotides read TGTGCCAGCAGCCTACTCCGGACAGAGCCCTATGGCTACACCTTC. Filled out from reference TRBV7-9 and TRBJ1-2, the complete variable domain reads DTGVSQNPRHKITKRGQNVTFRCDPISEHNRLYWYRQTLGQGPEFLTYFQNEAQLEKSRLLSDRFSAERPKGSFSTLEIQRTEQGDSAMYLCASSLLRTEPYGYTFGSGTRLTVV.

The chain recombines TRBV29-1 with TRBJ1-1; 10 bases match TRBD1. This CDR3 region has 16 residues. Germline values: CDR1 SQVTM, CDR2 ANQGSEA. The junction had 14 bases not matched to a gene; V was cut back by 4 bases and J by 6 bases. The CDR3 sequence is CSVAKNRDRGSSEAFF. The CDR3 nucleotides are TGCAGCGTTGCCAAAAACCGGGACAGGGGTTCGTCTGAAGCTTTCTTT.

Comments on this clone: The limits of the CDR3 on the DNA are not certain, so only TCRdb's listed CDR3 is given. The chain has TRBV7-3 and TRBJ2-3; no check of the table's D call, TRBD1, against the DNA was made. From germline, CDR1 is SGHTA and CDR2 FQGTGA. The CDR3 numbers 14 amino acids, ends counted. CDR3 loop: CASSFGPGTSPRYF.

Written as DNA, the CDR3 is TGTGCCAGTAGTATCAGTGGTACCCGGGGGGACTACGAGCAGTACTTC. Translating it yields CASSISGTRGDYEQYF. This chain uses TRBV19 with TRBJ2-7, with 7 bases identical to TRBD2. J gave up 3 bases and V 3 bases, and 11 bases lay outside the gene matches. The CDR3 has 16 residues. Germline V lookup: CDR1 LNHDA, CDR2 SQIVND (reference sequence).

The chain joins TRBV7-3 to TRBJ2-3; 9 bases are a match to TRBD2. V shed 5 bases and J 3 bases; nucleotides not matched to a gene: 6. The CDR3 covers 15 residues. Germline assignment: CDR1 SGHTA and CDR2 FQGTGA. The CDR3: CASSPPSGTTDTQYF. The CDR3 nucleotides read TGTGCCAGCAGCCCCCCTAGCGGGACAACAGATACGCAGTATTTT.

A few counts support this clone. The chain has TRBV7-9 and TRBJ2-3; the D gene is possibly TRBD2 (6 bases). This CDR3 has 15 amino acids. The V end lost 7 bases, the J end lost 0 bases, and 14 bases lay between the germline ends. Germline CDR1 reads SEHNR; CDR2 reads FQNEAQ (reference sequence). In nucleotides, the CDR3 is TGTGCCAGCAATCTGAGGGACTCTAGCACAGATACGCAGTATTTT. Protein: CASNLRDSSTDTQYF.

The chain uses TRBV4-3 and TRBJ2-3; 7 bases line up with TRBD2. V lost 3 bases, J lost 5 bases, and 11 bases stayed unmatched. Germline-derived CDR1 and CDR2 are LGHNA and YSLEER. The CDR3 is 16 amino acids. DNA for the CDR3: TGCGCCAGCAGCCACCTGGGGGGAGGGTTGGGAGATACGCAGTATTTT. Residues: CASSHLGGGLGDTQYF.

The chain couples TRBV10-3 to TRBJ2-1; D perhaps matches TRBD2 (7 bases). Trimming took off 0 bases at V and 3 bases at J, with 15 bases between the two ends. Germline CDR1 ENHRY, CDR2 SYGVKD. The CDR3 totals 17 residues. This CDR3 reads CAISESLGGALYNEQFF. The CDR3 DNA reads as TGTGCCATCAGTGAGTCCCTGGGGGGGGCCCTCTACAATGAGCAGTTCTTC.

The V call is TRBV5-1, the J call TRBJ1-2, with a possible D match to TRBD1 (6 bases). CDR3 length: 13 residues. V was shortened by 6 bases and J by 3 bases, with 12 bases between the two germline ends. Germline CDR1 and CDR2: SGHRS and YFSETQ. The CDR3 is CASNPQGDYGYTF. Here the CDR3 DNA reads TGCGCCAGCAATCCACAGGGTGACTATGGCTACACCTTC.